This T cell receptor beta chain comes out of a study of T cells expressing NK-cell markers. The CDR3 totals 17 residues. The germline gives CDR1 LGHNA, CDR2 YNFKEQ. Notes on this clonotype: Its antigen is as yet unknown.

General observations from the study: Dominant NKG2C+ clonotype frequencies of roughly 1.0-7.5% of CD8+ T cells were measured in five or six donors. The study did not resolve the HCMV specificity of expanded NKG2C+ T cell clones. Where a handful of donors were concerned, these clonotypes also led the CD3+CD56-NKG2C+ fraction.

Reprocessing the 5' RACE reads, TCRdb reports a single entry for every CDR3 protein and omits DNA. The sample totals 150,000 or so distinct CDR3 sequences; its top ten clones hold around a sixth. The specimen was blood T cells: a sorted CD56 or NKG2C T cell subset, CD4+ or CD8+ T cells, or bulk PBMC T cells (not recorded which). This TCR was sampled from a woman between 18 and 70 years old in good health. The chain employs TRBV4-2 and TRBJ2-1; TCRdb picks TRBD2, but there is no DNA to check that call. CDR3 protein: CASSQAPLAGETDEQFF.